This paragraph covers one T cell receptor (beta chain) sequence. Donors sampled were nominally healthy, though unrecorded immune exposures were likely. The sample originates from a study of cytomegalovirus exposure and HLA in healthy donors. V lost 1 base to trimming and J lost 4 bases, with 7 bases between them. Germline CDR1 MNHEY, CDR2 SMNVEV (reference sequence). The CDR3 is 13 amino acids. 60 Vbeta and 13 Jbeta primers were used in PCR. Clones were sequenced by immunoSEQ multiplex PCR, and TCRdb holds only the in-frame ones, with some missing. The profile covers under 200,000 clones, with roughly 80% appearing a single time and about 0.37% taken by the ten largest.

This TCR was sampled from a boy aged 2-9 years in good health and CMV-seronegative. Sequenced sample: PBMCs. The chain combines TRBV27 with TRBJ1-2; the D gene is possibly TRBD1 (5 bases). The DNA of the CDR3 is TGTGCCAGCAGTTTATTCGGGGGCTATGGCTACACCTTC. It is translated as CASSLFGGYGYTF.